These 20 T cell receptor beta chains share one sample of origin, sequenced in a study of T cell changes during pregnancy in multiple sclerosis. Assay: immunoSEQ multiplex PCR; the TCRdb copy retains only in-frame clones and omits some. The sample includes tens of thousands of clones, just over 90% seen only once; the top ten take 3.5% to 4.5%. The input for sequencing was CD8+ T cells from peripheral blood mononuclear cells, taken in the second trimester of pregnancy. The source of these receptors is a female donor with multiple sclerosis, enrolled in a pregnancy study.

This clone showed up just once. The chain couples TRBV5-4 to TRBJ2-5; 10 bases align to TRBD2. Germline CDR1 is SGHNT and CDR2 is YYREEE (reference sequence). J gave up 3 bases and V 4 bases, and 18 bases lay outside the gene matches. CDR3 length: 19 amino acids. The CDR3 reads CASSATGTSEGTVKETQYF. DNA of the CDR3: TGTGCCAGCAGCGCCACCGGGACTAGCGAGGGAACGGTGAAAGAGACCCAGTACTTC.

The chain has TRBV29-1 and TRBJ2-3; D gene ambiguous. The CDR3 contains 13 residues. Germline V CDR1 and CDR2: SQVTM, ANQGSEA. V gave up 6 bases and J gave up 1 base, with 11 bases separating them. CDR3 amino acids: CSVVTGRTDTQYF. CDR3 sequence (DNA): TGCAGCGTCGTCACTGGTCGCACAGATACGCAGTATTTT.

This chain connects TRBV9 to TRBJ2-2; perhaps TRBD1 as D (7 bases). The CDR3 loop spans 16 amino acids. Trimming removed 4 bases from V and 9 bases from J, with 22 bases in between. Germline values: CDR1 SGDLS, CDR2 YYNGEE. In DNA form, the CDR3 reads TGTGCCAGCAGCCCCGCCGCGGGACAGAGCTCCCGGGAGCTGTTTTTT. Residues: CASSPAAGQSSRELFF. Complete variable domain (other parts from reference TRBV9 and TRBJ2-2): DSGVTQTPKHLITATGQRVTLRCSPRSGDLSVYWYQQSLDQGLQFLIQYYNGEERAKGNILERFSAQQFPDLHSELNLSSLELGDSALYFCASSPAAGQSSRELFFGEGSRLTVL.

The chain uses TRBV11-3 and TRBJ2-3; 7 bases are shared with TRBD2. CDR1 and CDR2 from the germline V gene are SGHNT and YENEEA. V was pared by 1 base and J by 7 bases, with 5 bases of the junction left unmatched. This CDR3 region has 14 residues. CDR3 sequence: CASSLGGGPHTQYF. The CDR3, as DNA: TGTGCCAGCAGCTTAGGGGGAGGGCCTCATACGCAGTATTTT.

This chain joins TRBV19 and TRBJ2-1; 15 positions match TRBD2. Germline V gene sequence: CDR1 LNHDA, CDR2 SQIVND (reference sequence). V was clipped by 6 bases and J by 9 bases; unmatched bases: 12. This CDR3 is built from 17 residues. This chain's CDR3 is CASRDRPGTSGRIEQFF. The CDR3 nucleotides read TGTGCCAGTAGGGACCGACCCGGGACTAGCGGGAGGATTGAGCAGTTCTTC.

The rearrangement joins TRBV7-9 to TRBJ2-1; 7 bases are shared with TRBD1. The V segment lost 5 bases and the J segment 2 bases; nucleotides outside the gene matches: 3. The germline V gene encodes CDR1 SEHNR and CDR2 FQNEAQ (reference sequence). The CDR3 is 14 amino acids. The CDR3 DNA reads as TGTGCCAGCAGCACGGGACAGACCTACAATGAGCAGTTCTTC. Residues: CASSTGQTYNEQFF.

This chain uses TRBV25-1 with TRBJ1-2; perhaps TRBD1 as D (6 bases). Trimming shortened V by 5 bases and J by 2 bases, and 9 bases separated the two germline ends. The CDR3 has 13 residues. CDR1 is MGHDK and CDR2 is SYGVNS in the germline V gene. The DNA for the CDR3 is TGTGCCAGCAGTCCCGGGACAAACTATGGCTACACCTTC. Translating gives CASSPGTNYGYTF.

The chain employs TRBV19 and TRBJ2-7, with 10 bases identical to TRBD1. Trimming removed 7 bases from V and 2 bases from J; junction bases left unmatched: 5. In germline, CDR1 is LNHDA, CDR2 SQIVND (reference sequence). The CDR3 is 14 amino acids. The CDR3 loop reads CASTPGTGAYEQYF. The CDR3 coding sequence is TGTGCCAGTACCCCCGGGACAGGGGCCTACGAGCAGTACTTC.

This rearrangement joins TRBV5-1 to TRBJ2-7; tentatively, D is TRBD2 (6 bases). V was pared by 4 bases and J by 6 bases, with 29 bases between. This CDR3 is built from 18 residues. Per the germline V gene, CDR1 is SGHRS and CDR2 is YFSETQ. Written as DNA, the CDR3 is TGCGCCAGCAGCCTGACTAGTCGCAGCGAGTCAGCAGCCCTCGAGCAGTACTTC. Encoded protein: CASSLTSRSESAALEQYF.

This clone showed up just a few times. V gene TRBV27 combines with J gene TRBJ1-1; 7 bases agree with TRBD1. Trimming cost V 6 bases and J 6 bases; bases outside gene matches: 10. The CDR3 sequence is 14 residues long. CDR1 and CDR2 (germline): MNHEY, SMNVEV (reference sequence). The CDR3 region has the DNA TGTGCCAGCAGGCTACAGGGGATAGTTGCTGAAGCTTTCTTT. Its protein is CASRLQGIVAEAFF.

This clone was recorded only once. The rearrangement links TRBV7-6 to TRBJ2-7; the D gene is possibly TRBD2 (6 bases). The germline CDR1 and CDR2 sequences are SGHVS and FNYEAQ. V lost 5 bases to trimming and J lost 0 bases, with 11 bases between them. The CDR3 covers 14 residues. CDR3 sequence (DNA): TGTGCCAGCAGCGCCGCGGGAAGCTCCTACGAGCAGTACTTC. Its translation: CASSAAGSSYEQYF.

The genes are TRBV2 and TRBJ1-1, with 7 bases matching TRBD1. This CDR3 has 16 residues. CDR1 SNHLY and CDR2 FYNNEI come from the germline V gene. V shed 7 bases, J shed 0 bases, and the junction held 11 bases outside the gene matches. The CDR3 region is CASIYFETGMNTEAFF. As DNA, the CDR3 is TGTGCCAGCATTTATTTCGAGACAGGGATGAACACTGAAGCTTTCTTT.

This clone was seen a single time. This chain connects TRBV11-2 to TRBJ2-7; tentative D call: TRBD1 (6 bases). Germline V gene lookup returns CDR1 SGHAT and CDR2 FQNNGV. The CDR3 extends over 16 amino acids. V was clipped by 4 bases and J by 3 bases, with 19 bases between them. CDR3 coding DNA: TGTGCCAGCAGCTCCCAGAGGGGGAGCGGAAGCTACGAGCAGTACTTC. Protein product: CASSSQRGSGSYEQYF.

V gene TRBV14 combines with J gene TRBJ1-2, with 11 nucleotides matching TRBD1. CDR3 size: 17 residues. Germline CDR1 is SGHDN and CDR2 is FVKESK. Unmatched junction bases numbered 4, after V lost 0 bases and J lost 1 base. CDR3 sequence (DNA): TGTGCCAGCAGCCAAGAAGGGACAGGGGGGAGTAACTATGGCTACACCTTC. Its translation is CASSQEGTGGSNYGYTF.

The chain recombines TRBV6-6 with TRBJ1-1; 7 bases are a match to TRBD1. The CDR3 consists of 16 residues. Per germline, CDR1 MNHNY and CDR2 SVGAGI (reference sequence). Germline trimming cut 6 bases from V and 1 base from J; bases unmatched to any gene: 11. CDR3 loop: CASSSDRVGGNTEAFF. The DNA for the CDR3 is TGTGCCAGCAGCTCAGACAGGGTAGGAGGGAACACTGAAGCTTTCTTT.

V and J are TRBV7-6 and TRBJ2-7; 12 bases map to TRBD2. CDR3 length: 13 amino acids. Germline values: CDR1 SGHVS, CDR2 FNYEAQ. With 5 bases clipped from V and 5 bases from J, the junction kept 1 base outside the gene matches. The DNA for the CDR3 is TGTGCCAGCAGCCCTAGCGGGAGGGACGAGCAGTACTTC. As protein: CASSPSGRDEQYF.

The CDR3, as DNA: TGTGCCAGCATTATCGGGACTAGCGGCTACAATGAGCAGTTCTTC. It specifies CASIIGTSGYNEQFF. The V gene is TRBV2, the J gene TRBJ2-1; 11 bases are shared with TRBD2. Germline loops: CDR1 SNHLY, CDR2 FYNNEI. This CDR3 has 15 residues. The V gene end was trimmed by 7 bases and the J gene end by 3 bases; junction bases not matched to a gene: 5. The full variable domain, rest sourced from reference TRBV2 and TRBJ2-1, is EPEVTQTPSHQVTQMGQEVILRCVPISNHLYFYWYRQILGQKVEFLVSFYNNEISEKSEIFDDQFSVERPDGSNFTLKIRSTKLEDSAMYFCASIIGTSGYNEQFFGPGTRLTVL.

The CDR3 protein is CASSYPRVQRAFF. CDR3 DNA sequence: TGTGCCAGCAGCTACCCCAGGGTTCAGCGAGCTTTCTTT. This rearrangement joins TRBV7-9 to TRBJ1-1; TRBD1 is a possible D gene (5 bases). Per the germline V gene, CDR1 is SEHNR and CDR2 is FQNEAQ (reference sequence). Trimming took off 4 bases at V and 10 bases at J, with 16 bases between the two ends. The CDR3 extends over 13 amino acids.

The V gene is TRBV5-1, the J gene TRBJ1-5, with D perhaps matching TRBD1 (5 bases). CDR1 is SGHRS and CDR2 is YFSETQ in the germline V gene. The ends were cut back, 0 bases at V and 5 bases at J, with 15 bases in the middle. The CDR3 contains 16 residues. The CDR3 sequence is CASSLAHKGGDQPQHF. CDR3 bases: TGCGCCAGCAGCTTGGCCCATAAGGGAGGGGATCAGCCCCAGCATTTT.

To note about this clone: A read error may produce the germline difference seen at one junction end. In DNA, the CDR3 is TGTGCCAGCAGCCAAGATGGGGCCCGGACCTTCTTT. This codes for CASSQDGARTFF. This sequence joins TRBV4-2 and TRBJ2-3; possible D gene TRBD1, 5 bases. Germline CDR1 and CDR2: LGHNA and YNFKEQ. The CDR3 loop spans 12 amino acids.